The 5 T cell receptor beta chains listed next were all sequenced from one sample in a study of cytomegalovirus exposure and HLA in healthy donors. Both 60 Vbeta primers and 13 Jbeta primers went into the PCR. Assay: immunoSEQ multiplex PCR; the TCRdb copy retains only in-frame clones and omits some. The sample lists 100,000 to 150,000 clones; around 84% were seen once. Sample: PBMCs. The receptors here all came from a woman in her thirties or forties in good health and CMV-seronegative.

The genes are TRBV10-3 and TRBJ2-2; 7 bases are shared with TRBD2. This CDR3 is 16 amino acids long. Losses at the gene ends were 10 bases for V and 3 bases for J; bases not matched to a gene: 14. Germline V gene sequence: CDR1 ENHRY, CDR2 SYGVKD. The DNA for the CDR3 is TGTGCCACCGGTCGGGAGCGGGATCGGGACACCGGGGAGCTGTTTTTT. Its translation: CATGRERDRDTGELFF.

This chain connects TRBV27 to TRBJ2-2; 8 nucleotides match TRBD1. J was trimmed by 6 bases and V by 2 bases; bases with no gene match: 5. The length of the CDR3 is 15 residues. The germline CDR1 and CDR2 sequences are MNHEY and SMNVEV (reference sequence). The CDR3 loop reads CASSLRTGSPGELFF. The CDR3 DNA follows: TGTGCCAGCAGTTTAAGGACAGGGAGTCCCGGGGAGCTGTTTTTT.

Worth noting for this clone: At one of its ends the junction is not consistent with the germline gene, which may arise from a read error. The chain carries TRBV6-5 and TRBJ1-1; 10 bases align to TRBD1. CDR3 length equals 14 residues. CDR1 MNHEY and CDR2 SVGAGI come from the germline V gene. Here the CDR3 reads CASSYRGTGADAFF. The CDR3 bases are TGTGCCAGCAGTTACCGTGGGACAGGGGCTGACGCTTTCTTT.

The chain carries TRBV7-2 and TRBJ2-3; TRBD2 matches at 12 bases. CDR1 is SGHTA, CDR2 FQGNSA, per germline. The junction had 13 bases not matched to a gene; V was cut back by 5 bases and J by 4 bases. CDR3 length: 18 amino acids. The chain's CDR3 is CASSLRGSSGRAADTQYF. DNA for the CDR3: TGTGCCAGCAGCCTGCGAGGTTCTAGCGGGAGGGCCGCAGATACGCAGTATTTT.

The chain recombines TRBV6-6 with TRBJ1-5; 7 bases fit TRBD1. CDR1 is MNHNY and CDR2 is SVGAGI in the germline V gene (reference sequence). The CDR3 has 15 residues. V shed 0 bases, J shed 7 bases, and the junction held 6 bases outside the gene matches. CDR3 coding DNA: TGTGCCAGCAGTTACTCCCGGACAGGTGGCCAGCCCCAGCATTTT. Translation gives CASSYSRTGGQPQHF.